The rows below give T cell receptor beta chains drawn from one sample of a study of T-cell memory formation after mild COVID-19. TCRdb ran MiXCR on the 5' RACE reads and lists one entry per CDR3 protein. The data show 200,000 to 250,000 distinct CDR3 sequences, with 9.5% seen just once and about 3.8% held by the top ten. Sequencing was done on a sample of PBMCs or a T cell subset sorted from them (not recorded which). These receptor sequences come from a man aged 18-30 years who had mild COVID-19 (a few samples of this study predate the infection). Cell type and time point are not known. The CDR3 runs from the conserved cysteine through the conserved F or W. The order of the fields is CDR3 protein, V gene, clone size, J gene. Clone size is shown for a subset of rows, as once, few, many or a class of expanded clone.

cdr3_aa: CASSLSVGTGELFF
v_call: TRBV7-2
clone_size: NA
j_call: TRBJ2-2

cdr3_aa: CSANTANYGYTF
v_call: TRBV20-1
clone_size: NA
j_call: TRBJ1-2

cdr3_aa: CSAMGLNEQFF
v_call: TRBV20-1
clone_size: NA
j_call: TRBJ2-1

cdr3_aa: CASSPPLRARGTEAFF
v_call: TRBV3-1
clone_size: few
j_call: TRBJ1-1

cdr3_aa: CAIRGTGQNIQYF
v_call: TRBV10-3
clone_size: NA
j_call: TRBJ2-4

cdr3_aa: CASKRDSSKTDTQYF
v_call: TRBV6-4
clone_size: few
j_call: TRBJ2-3

cdr3_aa: CASSTHTNTEAFF
v_call: TRBV9
clone_size: NA
j_call: TRBJ1-1

cdr3_aa: CASSEPAYPSGGGNEQFF
v_call: TRBV10-2
clone_size: NA
j_call: TRBJ2-1

cdr3_aa: CAWSATQGRNYGYTF
v_call: TRBV30
clone_size: many
j_call: TRBJ1-2

cdr3_aa: CASSQEFVEPYNEQFF
v_call: TRBV4-3
clone_size: few
j_call: TRBJ2-1

cdr3_aa: CASSEAHRREQYF
v_call: TRBV2
clone_size: few
j_call: TRBJ2-7

cdr3_aa: CASSFSLARSTDTQYF
v_call: TRBV13
clone_size: few
j_call: TRBJ2-3

cdr3_aa: CASSLDQGGTSAGNEQFF
v_call: TRBV11-3
clone_size: few
j_call: TRBJ2-1

cdr3_aa: CASRPPGQGTNEQFF
v_call: TRBV7-2
clone_size: few
j_call: TRBJ2-1

cdr3_aa: CASSLQRGSQETQYF
v_call: TRBV7-2
clone_size: many
j_call: TRBJ2-5

cdr3_aa: CATSDSRRGGYTF
v_call: TRBV24-1
clone_size: few
j_call: TRBJ1-2

cdr3_aa: CASSPHRETEAFF
v_call: TRBV4-1
clone_size: few
j_call: TRBJ1-1

cdr3_aa: CASSLWEGTEAFF
v_call: TRBV7-2
clone_size: many
j_call: TRBJ1-1

cdr3_aa: CASSLRHSGANVLTF
v_call: TRBV7-2
clone_size: NA
j_call: TRBJ2-6

cdr3_aa: CASSHPGGGGARNEQFF
v_call: TRBV7-3
clone_size: few
j_call: TRBJ2-1

cdr3_aa: CASSEDRGTGELFF
v_call: TRBV2
clone_size: few
j_call: TRBJ2-2

cdr3_aa: CSVEIPYRANTGELFF
v_call: TRBV29-1
clone_size: many
j_call: TRBJ2-2

cdr3_aa: CASRPAGGTEAFF
v_call: TRBV5-1
clone_size: NA
j_call: TRBJ1-1

cdr3_aa: CASTLGHGLNYVYTF
v_call: TRBV7-2
clone_size: few
j_call: TRBJ1-2

cdr3_aa: CASGGGGIETQYF
v_call: TRBV7-2
clone_size: NA
j_call: TRBJ2-5

cdr3_aa: CASRQGLESYGYTF
v_call: TRBV19
clone_size: NA
j_call: TRBJ1-2

cdr3_aa: CASSLRGEPNQPQHF
v_call: TRBV5-1
clone_size: many
j_call: TRBJ1-5

cdr3_aa: CASRQDRVRDGYTF
v_call: TRBV12-3/TRBV12-4
clone_size: few
j_call: TRBJ1-2

cdr3_aa: CASSFTAYEAFF
v_call: TRBV7-3
clone_size: NA
j_call: TRBJ1-1

cdr3_aa: CASSFGTGASLTF
v_call: TRBV5-4
clone_size: many
j_call: TRBJ2-6

cdr3_aa: CSARDSGTGTTEAFF
v_call: TRBV20-1
clone_size: few
j_call: TRBJ1-1

cdr3_aa: CASSLQGLSGETQYF
v_call: TRBV7-9
clone_size: few
j_call: TRBJ2-5

cdr3_aa: CASSPLLTSGGSYEQYF
v_call: TRBV7-6
clone_size: few
j_call: TRBJ2-7

cdr3_aa: CASSLQEGTSPLHF
v_call: TRBV6-5
clone_size: NA
j_call: TRBJ1-6

cdr3_aa: CSAGQGPLAQPQHF
v_call: TRBV20-1
clone_size: NA
j_call: TRBJ1-5

cdr3_aa: CATSRDWGDSPLGKFF
v_call: TRBV15
clone_size: few
j_call: TRBJ2-1

cdr3_aa: CASSYRSNQPQHF
v_call: TRBV12-3/TRBV12-4
clone_size: NA
j_call: TRBJ1-5

cdr3_aa: CASSRSYDSGNTIYF
v_call: TRBV18
clone_size: few
j_call: TRBJ1-3

cdr3_aa: CSVEQGTGSTEAFF
v_call: TRBV29-1
clone_size: many
j_call: TRBJ1-1

cdr3_aa: CASSPIPLAGANTDTQYF
v_call: TRBV18
clone_size: NA
j_call: TRBJ2-3

cdr3_aa: CASSGTLEKLFF
v_call: TRBV6-5
clone_size: NA
j_call: TRBJ1-4

cdr3_aa: CASLGQFNEKLFF
v_call: TRBV6-1
clone_size: NA
j_call: TRBJ1-4

cdr3_aa: CASRQGRTGELFF
v_call: TRBV2
clone_size: NA
j_call: TRBJ2-2

cdr3_aa: CASSVGAGELFF
v_call: TRBV5-1
clone_size: NA
j_call: TRBJ2-2

cdr3_aa: CASSLASVGQTDTQYF
v_call: TRBV5-1
clone_size: few
j_call: TRBJ2-3

cdr3_aa: CSARDRDGIYQPQHF
v_call: TRBV20-1
clone_size: few
j_call: TRBJ1-5

cdr3_aa: CASSANSGQGEAFF
v_call: TRBV5-1
clone_size: NA
j_call: TRBJ1-1

cdr3_aa: CASIPGTSGGKQYF
v_call: TRBV7-2
clone_size: few
j_call: TRBJ2-3

cdr3_aa: CASSVVGDGNTIYF
v_call: TRBV9
clone_size: few
j_call: TRBJ1-3

cdr3_aa: CASSVGTRIYEQYF
v_call: TRBV9
clone_size: few
j_call: TRBJ2-7

cdr3_aa: CATCPGSYNEQFF
v_call: TRBV12-3/TRBV12-4
clone_size: few
j_call: TRBJ2-1

cdr3_aa: CASSYLGQGFEQYF
v_call: TRBV6-5
clone_size: NA
j_call: TRBJ2-7

cdr3_aa: CASSFGHSNYGYTF
v_call: TRBV12-3/TRBV12-4
clone_size: few
j_call: TRBJ1-2

cdr3_aa: CASSQGDRGIYTEAFF
v_call: TRBV3-1
clone_size: NA
j_call: TRBJ1-1